Listed below are T cell receptor beta chains from one sample, sequenced in a study of blood T cell repertoires in COVID-19. Sequencing used immunoSEQ multiplex PCR; TCRdb keeps in-frame clones, though not all of them. The table records tens of thousands of clones, about 63% of them present only once. Material for sequencing was peripheral blood. The receptor source for this set is a woman in her seventies with acute or convalescent COVID-19. CDR3s include the opening cysteine and the closing phenylalanine or tryptophan. The D gene is left open where the match is weak. Expanded clones get a size class; other rows say once, few or many, or leave the size out.

d_call	j_call	clone_size	v_call	cdr3_nt	cdr3_aa
TRBD1	TRBJ2-7	once	TRBV27	TGTGCCAGCAGTTTATCTTGGCAGGGGGATCAGTACTTC	CASSLSWQGDQYF
NA	TRBJ2-5	NA	TRBV10-3	TGTGCCATCAGTGAGAAGGGGCAGGGGAAAGAGACCCAGTACTTC	CAISEKGQGKETQYF
NA	TRBJ1-4	NA	TRBV10-2	TGCGCCAGCAGTGAAGCGGCAGGTATTAATGAAAAACTGTTTTTT	CASSEAAGINEKLFF
TRBD1	TRBJ1-5	medium-sized	TRBV15	TGTGCCACCAGCAGAGATGGGAGGCAGGGGGTTGAGCCCCAGCATTTT	CATSRDGRQGVEPQHF
NA	TRBJ2-5	NA	TRBV6-1	TGTGCCAGCAGTGAGGGGGGGCCGGAGACCCAGTACTTC	CASSEGGPETQYF
TRBD2	TRBJ2-2	few	TRBV28	TGTGCCAGCTCAGGACTAGCGGGAGGACAGAACACCGGGGAGCTGTTTTTT	CASSGLAGGQNTGELFF
NA	TRBJ2-7	many	TRBV10-3	TGTGCCACCGCGGATCCCTCCCGCCACGAGCAGTACTTC	CATADPSRHEQYF
TRBD1	TRBJ2-3	NA	TRBV6-4	TGTGCCAGCAGCCGGGACAGGGAATCGGATACGCAGTATTTT	CASSRDRESDTQYF
NA	TRBJ1-1	NA	TRBV5-1	TGCGCCAGCAGCTACACAGGGATGAACACTGAAGCTTTCTTT	CASSYTGMNTEAFF
NA	TRBJ1-5	NA	TRBV28	TGTGCCAGCACCCCTCCCAGGAATAGCAATCAGCCCCAGCATTTT	CASTPPRNSNQPQHF
NA	TRBJ2-3	NA	TRBV12-3/TRBV12-4	TGTGCCAGCGCGGGAAGCACAGATACGCAGTATTTT	CASAGSTDTQYF
TRBD2	TRBJ2-1	few	TRBV7-9	TGTGCCAGCACTCTAGCGGGGGACAATGAGCAGTTCTTC	CASTLAGDNEQFF
NA	TRBJ2-5	NA	TRBV21-1	TGTGCCAGCAGCAAGCGCCGCGGGACAGGCGAAGAGACCCAGTACTTC	CASSKRRGTGEETQYF
TRBD1	TRBJ1-5	once	TRBV19	TGTGCCAGTAGTATTCAACAGGGGCGAGCTCAGCCCCAGCATTTT	CASSIQQGRAQPQHF
NA	TRBJ1-6	NA	TRBV11-3	TGTGCCAGCAGCTTAGGGGGGGGGCGGATCGGCAGTCATTCACCCCTCCACTTT	CASSLGGGRIGSHSPLHF
TRBD2	TRBJ2-1	NA	TRBV11-2	TGTGCCAGCAGCTTAAGCGGGGCTTCCTACAATGAGCAGTTCTTC	CASSLSGASYNEQFF
NA	TRBJ1-1	NA	TRBV2	TGTGCCACGATAGAAGAGACAACAAACACTGAAGCTTTCTTT	CATIEETTNTEAFF
NA	TRBJ1-2	NA	TRBV10-3	TGTGCCATCAGTGAGTCTCGGAGGACGGCCTATGGCTACACCTTC	CAISESRRTAYGYTF
TRBD2	TRBJ2-1	NA	TRBV11-3	TGTGCCAGCAGCTTAGGTTGGGGGGGCAATGAGCAGTTCTTC	CASSLGWGGNEQFF
NA	TRBJ2-5	NA	TRBV3-1/TRBV3-2	TGTGCCAGCAGCCAATCCGTCCTGGAGACCCAGTACTTC	CASSQSVLETQYF
NA	TRBJ2-7	NA	TRBV7-8	TGTGCCAGCAGCCCCATCGCGGGATTGAGCGAGCAGTACTTC	CASSPIAGLSEQYF
TRBD2	TRBJ2-5	once	TRBV5-5	TGTGCCAGCAGCCGGGACCTTGCGCTAGCGGGGGAAGAGACCCAGTACTTC	CASSRDLALAGEETQYF
TRBD1	TRBJ1-6	few	TRBV5-1	TGCGCCAGCAGCTGGATGACAGGGGGAAATTCACCCCTCCACTTT	CASSWMTGGNSPLHF
TRBD2	TRBJ2-5	NA	TRBV7-2	TGTGCCAGCAGCTTAGCTTTCCCTAGCGGGGGCCGATTACAAGAGACCCAGTACTTC	CASSLAFPSGGRLQETQYF
NA	TRBJ2-7	NA	TRBV2	TGTGCCAGCAGCACAGGGCTCTACGAGCAGTACTTC	CASSTGLYEQYF
NA	TRBJ2-1	NA	TRBV29-1	TGCAGCGTTGATGAGGATGAGCAGTTCTTC	CSVDEDEQFF
NA	TRBJ1-4	NA	TRBV3-1/TRBV3-2	TGTGCCAGCAGCCAAGAGGGCAGGGCGAGAGAAAAACTGTTTTTT	CASSQEGRAREKLFF
NA	TRBJ2-5	NA	TRBV9	TGTGCCAGCAGCCCTGGTAGGAGAGTGGAGACCCAGTACTTC	CASSPGRRVETQYF
NA	TRBJ2-2	few	TRBV10-3	TGTGCCATCAGTGACATCACAGATTTAACCGGGGAGCTGTTTTTT	CAISDITDLTGELFF
TRBD2	TRBJ2-1	NA	TRBV30	TGTGCCTGGAGACGGGGGGGCGCATACAATGAGCAGTTCTTC	CAWRRGGAYNEQFF
TRBD2	TRBJ2-1	NA	TRBV10-1	TGCGCCAGCAAAGCGGGAGAAACATATGAGCAGTTCTTC	CASKAGETYEQFF
NA	TRBJ2-5	NA	TRBV7-2	TGTGCCAGCAGCTTAGGGGAAACAGGGAAGACCCAGTACTTC	CASSLGETGKTQYF
TRBD1	TRBJ2-2	NA	TRBV5-1	TGCGCCAGCAACCCGGGACAGTCGAACACCGGGGAGCTGTTTTTT	CASNPGQSNTGELFF
TRBD2	TRBJ2-3	once	TRBV2	TGTGCCAGCAGTGAAGCGGATCGGGGGGGCTCAACGCAGTATTTT	CASSEADRGGSTQYF
TRBD1	TRBJ2-7	NA	TRBV27	TGTGCCAGCAGTCGCAACAGGGGTACTAGCGAGCAGTACTTC	CASSRNRGTSEQYF
NA	TRBJ1-5	NA	TRBV27	TGTGCCAGCAGTTTAGGGGCAGGGGATGGCAATCAGCCCCAGCATTTT	CASSLGAGDGNQPQHF
TRBD1	TRBJ1-3	NA	TRBV6-5	TGTGCCAGCACCAGGGACAGGGCTGGAAACACCATATATTTT	CASTRDRAGNTIYF
NA	TRBJ1-5	NA	TRBV5-8	TGTGCCAGCACTAATCCGAGTAGTAGCAGGGGCGATCAGCCCCAGCATTTT	CASTNPSSSRGDQPQHF
NA	TRBJ2-1	many	TRBV21-1	TGTGCCAGCAGCAAGGGAGTGAGGGAGTTGGATGAGCAGTTCTTC	CASSKGVRELDEQFF
NA	TRBJ1-1	NA	TRBV6-5	TGTGCCAGCAGTCTAGCGGGGGATAGGGCTGAAGCTTTCTTT	CASSLAGDRAEAFF